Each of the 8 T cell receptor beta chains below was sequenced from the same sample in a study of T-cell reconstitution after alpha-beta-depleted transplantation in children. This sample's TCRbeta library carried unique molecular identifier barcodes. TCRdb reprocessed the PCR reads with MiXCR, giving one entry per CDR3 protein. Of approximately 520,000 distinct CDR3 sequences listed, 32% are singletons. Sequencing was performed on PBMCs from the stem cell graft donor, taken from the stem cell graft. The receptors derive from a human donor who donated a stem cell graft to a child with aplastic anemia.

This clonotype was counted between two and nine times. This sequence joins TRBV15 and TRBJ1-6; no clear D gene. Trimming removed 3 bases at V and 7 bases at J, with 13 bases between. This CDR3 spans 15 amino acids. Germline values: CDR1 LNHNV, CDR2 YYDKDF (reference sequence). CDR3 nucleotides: TGTGCCACCAGCAGGACCGGACGGAACAATTCACCCCTCCACTTT. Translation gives CATSRTGRNNSPLHF.

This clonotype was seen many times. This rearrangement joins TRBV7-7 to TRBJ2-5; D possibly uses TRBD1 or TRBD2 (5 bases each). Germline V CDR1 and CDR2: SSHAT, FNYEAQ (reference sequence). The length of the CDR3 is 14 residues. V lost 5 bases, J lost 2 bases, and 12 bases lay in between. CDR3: CASSLTGGQETQYF. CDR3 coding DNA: TGTGCCAGCAGCCTAACAGGAGGTCAAGAGACCCAGTACTTC.

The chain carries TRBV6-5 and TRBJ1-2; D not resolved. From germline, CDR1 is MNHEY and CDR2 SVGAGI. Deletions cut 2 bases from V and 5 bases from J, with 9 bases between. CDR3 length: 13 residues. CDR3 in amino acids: CASSYGIRYGYTF. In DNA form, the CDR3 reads TGTGCCAGCAGTTACGGTATCAGATATGGCTACACCTTC.

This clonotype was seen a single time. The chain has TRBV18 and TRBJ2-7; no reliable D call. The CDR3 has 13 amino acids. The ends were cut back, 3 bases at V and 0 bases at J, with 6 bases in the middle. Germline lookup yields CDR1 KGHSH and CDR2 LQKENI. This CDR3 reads CASSPSHSYEQYF. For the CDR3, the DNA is TGTGCCAGCTCACCCAGTCACTCCTACGAGCAGTACTTC.

The CDR3: CASSWSWRSNQPQHF. The CDR3 DNA reads as TGTGCCAGCAGCTGGTCCTGGAGAAGCAATCAGCCCCAGCATTTT. This chain uses TRBV7-2 with TRBJ1-5, with D unresolved. The CDR3 is 15 amino acids. V shed 4 bases and J shed 1 base, with 11 bases lying between them. Germline CDR1 and CDR2: SGHTA and FQGNSA.

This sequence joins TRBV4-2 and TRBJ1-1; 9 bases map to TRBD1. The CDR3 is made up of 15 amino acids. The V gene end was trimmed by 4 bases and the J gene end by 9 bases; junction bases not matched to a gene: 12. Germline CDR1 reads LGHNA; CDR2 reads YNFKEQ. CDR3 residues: CASSLGTGQGLKAFF. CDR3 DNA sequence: TGTGCCAGCAGCCTCGGTACGGGACAGGGCTTGAAAGCTTTCTTT.

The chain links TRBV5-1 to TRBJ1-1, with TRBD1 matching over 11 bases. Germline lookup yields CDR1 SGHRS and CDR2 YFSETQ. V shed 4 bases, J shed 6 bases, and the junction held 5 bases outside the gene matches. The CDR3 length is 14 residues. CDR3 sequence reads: CASSQRTGGSEAFF. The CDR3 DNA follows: TGCGCCAGCAGCCAAAGGACAGGGGGCTCTGAAGCTTTCTTT.

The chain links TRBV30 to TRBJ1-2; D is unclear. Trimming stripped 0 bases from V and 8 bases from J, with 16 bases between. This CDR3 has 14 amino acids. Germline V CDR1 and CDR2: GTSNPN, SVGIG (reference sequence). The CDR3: CAWSVPGLTEGYTF. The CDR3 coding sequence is TGTGCCTGGAGTGTACCTGGACTGACCGAAGGCTACACCTTC.